This TCR beta chain was recovered during a study of cytomegalovirus exposure and HLA in healthy donors. Study-level information: There were 90 million to 140 million unique TCR beta sequences, drawn from 150 million to 200 million T cells, in an earlier analysis.

Notes on the study in general: At a 0.05 false discovery rate, a later analysis found 18,000 or so TCR beta sequences to be associated with HLA alleles. Most TCR beta V segments were productive about 87% or about 30% of the time in an earlier analysis.

Primers included in the PCR were 60 Vbeta and 13 Jbeta primers. Sequencing used immunoSEQ multiplex PCR; TCRdb keeps in-frame clones, though not all of them. The repertoire holds roughly 93,000 clones, with about 80% as singletons. Germline loops: CDR1 MGHRA, CDR2 YSYEKL. The J segment lost 5 bases and the V segment lost 1 base, leaving 3 bases of the junction unmatched. This CDR3 is 15 amino acids long. As to this clone: The antigen is undetermined.

The rearrangement joins TRBV4-1 to TRBJ1-2, with 11 bases that match TRBD1. Sequencing was performed on PBMCs. The source is a man aged 18 to 35 in good health and CMV-seropositive. The DNA of the CDR3 is TGCGCCAGCAGCCAAGTGGGGGACAGGGGGTATGGCTACACCTTC. Residues: CASSQVGDRGYGYTF.